This TCR beta chain was sequenced in a study of shared clonotypes between healthy human individuals. Whole-study results and caveats: The authors expected sequencing depth to affect clonotype sharing among donors. The study sampled only blood, and tissue repertoires likely differ.

In regard to this clone: Its target is not known.

Original handling: There were no quality scores in the junction-only immunoSEQ sequences, so filtering differed. The table came from immunoSEQ multiplex PCR; TCRdb's copy has only in-frame clones and leaves some out. V and J calls and clone size are as listed in that table; D and trimming were resolved from the DNA. The sample shows hundreds of thousands of clones, less than 80% of them seen only once. The sequence came from a woman aged 25 to 45 in good health. Sequencing was performed on memory CD4+ T cells sorted from blood. Subset of the sample: CD45RA-negative fraction.

The CDR3 loop is CSVEVGRDEKLFF. CDR3 sequence (DNA): TGCAGCGTTGAAGTAGGCAGGGACGAAAAACTGTTTTTT. J is TRBJ1-4 and V is TRBV29-1; weak D call: TRBD1 (5 bases). CDR1 and CDR2 from the germline V gene are SQVTM and ANQGSEA. The CDR3 loop spans 13 amino acids. With 1 base removed from V and 8 bases from J, the gap between germline ends came to 11 bases. The full variable domain, its missing parts supplied by reference TRBV29-1 and TRBJ1-4, is SAVISQKPSRDICQRGTSLTIQCQVDSQVTMMFWYRQQPGQSLTLIATANQGSEATYESGFVIDKFPISRPNLTFSTLTVSNMSPEDSSIYLCSVEVGRDEKLFFGSGTQLSVL.